These T cell receptor beta chains were read from a single sample in a study of post-analysis software for immune sequencing data. MiXCR, run by TCRdb on the PCR reads, gives a single entry per CDR3 protein. Counted here are approximately 630,000 distinct CDR3 sequences, 55% to 70% occurring once; the ten biggest clones make up about 11%. The sequenced material came from blood. All receptors come from a girl aged 2-9 years with multiple sclerosis. Both conserved end residues are part of each CDR3. Fields, in order: D gene, clone size, V gene, J gene, CDR3 protein, CDR3 DNA. The D gene is left open where the match is weak. Clone size is stated in some rows and not others, as once, few, many or a class when expanded.

d_call: .
clone_size: .
v_call: TRBV12-3/TRBV12-4
j_call: TRBJ2-3
cdr3_aa: CVSVLADTQYF
cdr3_nt: TGTGTCAGCGTCCTGGCAGATACGCAGTATTTT

d_call: .
clone_size: few
v_call: TRBV7-2
j_call: TRBJ2-7
cdr3_aa: CASSAGFGRSYEQYF
cdr3_nt: TGTGCCAGCAGCGCCGGCTTTGGCCGCTCCTACGAGCAGTACTTC

d_call: TRBD1
clone_size: .
v_call: TRBV10-3
j_call: TRBJ1-2
cdr3_aa: CATTGGADGYTF
cdr3_nt: TGTGCCACCACAGGGGGCGCGGATGGCTACACCTTC

d_call: .
clone_size: .
v_call: TRBV29-1
j_call: TRBJ2-1
cdr3_aa: CSVPGRGQFF
cdr3_nt: TGCAGCGTTCCCGGGAGAGGGCAGTTCTTC

d_call: .
clone_size: once
v_call: TRBV29-1
j_call: TRBJ2-7
cdr3_aa: CSASSGAYEQYF
cdr3_nt: TGCAGCGCCTCTTCGGGGGCCTACGAGCAGTACTTC

d_call: TRBD1
clone_size: few
v_call: TRBV10-3
j_call: TRBJ2-7
cdr3_aa: CAISGSGTAYEQYF
cdr3_nt: TGTGCCATCAGTGGTTCCGGGACAGCTTACGAGCAGTACTTC

d_call: TRBD2
clone_size: .
v_call: TRBV7-6
j_call: TRBJ2-1
cdr3_aa: CASSLGRGTKKFF
cdr3_nt: TGTGCCAGCAGCTTAGGCCGGGGGACTAAGAAGTTCTTC

d_call: .
clone_size: .
v_call: TRBV6-5
j_call: TRBJ2-7
cdr3_aa: CASRTESGQGYNEQYF
cdr3_nt: TGTGCCAGCAGAACTGAATCAGGGCAGGGCTACAATGAGCAGTACTTC

d_call: TRBD1
clone_size: few
v_call: TRBV11-3
j_call: TRBJ2-1
cdr3_aa: CAGPPGQGNNEQFF
cdr3_nt: TGTGCGGGGCCCCCGGGACAGGGAAACAATGAGCAGTTCTTC

d_call: TRBD2
clone_size: once
v_call: TRBV18
j_call: TRBJ2-5
cdr3_aa: CASSPPGLAVMQETQYF
cdr3_nt: TGTGCCAGCTCACCTCCAGGACTAGCGGTAATGCAAGAGACCCAGTACTTC

d_call: TRBD2
clone_size: .
v_call: TRBV5-1
j_call: TRBJ2-3
cdr3_aa: CASSLESSGRAADTQYF
cdr3_nt: TGCGCCAGCAGCTTGGAGAGTAGCGGGAGGGCCGCAGATACGCAGTATTTT

d_call: .
clone_size: .
v_call: TRBV7-3
j_call: TRBJ2-7
cdr3_aa: CAGSLSTRYKQYF
cdr3_nt: TGTGCCGGCAGCTTAAGTACCCGCTACAAGCAGTACTTC

d_call: TRBD2
clone_size: few
v_call: TRBV6-5
j_call: TRBJ2-5
cdr3_aa: CASAPVAGGRETQYF
cdr3_nt: TGTGCCAGCGCCCCGGTAGCGGGGGGGCGTGAGACCCAGTACTTC

d_call: .
clone_size: .
v_call: TRBV7-2
j_call: TRBJ2-3
cdr3_aa: CVSSSPGAFTDTQYF
cdr3_nt: TGTGTCAGCAGCTCCCCTGGCGCATTCACAGATACGCAGTATTTT

d_call: .
clone_size: few
v_call: TRBV6-6
j_call: TRBJ2-1
cdr3_aa: CASSYWSSSSYNEQFF
cdr3_nt: TGTGCCAGCAGTTACTGGTCAAGTAGCTCCTACAATGAGCAGTTCTTC

d_call: .
clone_size: .
v_call: TRBV11-2
j_call: TRBJ2-7
cdr3_aa: CASSLDPGHYEQYF
cdr3_nt: TGTGCCAGCAGCTTAGATCCAGGCCACTACGAGCAGTACTTC

d_call: .
clone_size: .
v_call: TRBV6-5
j_call: TRBJ2-3
cdr3_aa: CASTPRGRGRTDTQYF
cdr3_nt: TGTGCCAGCACCCCTCGGGGGAGGGGGCGCACAGATACGCAGTATTTT

d_call: .
clone_size: .
v_call: TRBV6-1
j_call: TRBJ2-7
cdr3_aa: CASSEFPGNEQYF
cdr3_nt: TGTGCCAGCAGTGAATTCCCAGGGAACGAGCAGTACTTC

d_call: .
clone_size: few
v_call: TRBV5-1
j_call: TRBJ2-3
cdr3_aa: CASRLAVLTDTQYF
cdr3_nt: TGCGCCAGCAGGTTAGCGGTACTCACAGATACGCAGTATTTT

d_call: .
clone_size: .
v_call: TRBV6-2/TRBV6-3
j_call: TRBJ2-3
cdr3_aa: CASTSPNTDTQYF
cdr3_nt: TGTGCCAGCACCTCTCCCAACACAGATACGCAGTATTTT

d_call: TRBD2
clone_size: .
v_call: TRBV20-1
j_call: TRBJ2-3
cdr3_aa: CSARKAGIFTDTQYF
cdr3_nt: TGCAGTGCTAGAAAAGCGGGGATATTCACAGATACGCAGTATTTT

d_call: TRBD1
clone_size: .
v_call: TRBV6-6
j_call: TRBJ1-1
cdr3_aa: CASTSDRGGTEAFF
cdr3_nt: TGTGCCAGCACCTCGGACAGGGGGGGCACTGAAGCTTTCTTT

d_call: TRBD1
clone_size: .
v_call: TRBV7-7
j_call: TRBJ1-2
cdr3_aa: CASSRLHTGVDGYTF
cdr3_nt: TGTGCTAGCAGCCGCCTACATACAGGGGTGGATGGCTACACCTTC

d_call: TRBD1
clone_size: .
v_call: TRBV7-2
j_call: TRBJ2-6
cdr3_aa: CASSLLGTGIPGANVLTF
cdr3_nt: TGTGCCAGCAGCTTATTAGGGACAGGGATCCCTGGGGCCAACGTCCTGACTTTC

d_call: TRBD2
clone_size: .
v_call: TRBV7-9
j_call: TRBJ2-1
cdr3_aa: CASTPIAGGNEQFF
cdr3_nt: TGTGCCAGCACCCCTATAGCGGGAGGAAATGAGCAGTTCTTC

d_call: TRBD2
clone_size: .
v_call: TRBV29-1
j_call: TRBJ2-7
cdr3_aa: CSVGGRLYEQYF
cdr3_nt: TGCAGCGTCGGGGGGAGACTCTACGAGCAGTACTTC

d_call: .
clone_size: .
v_call: TRBV3-1
j_call: TRBJ1-1
cdr3_aa: CASQGRRQTNTEAFF
cdr3_nt: TGTGCCTCCCAGGGGCGCCGACAGACGAACACTGAAGCTTTCTTT

d_call: .
clone_size: .
v_call: TRBV20-1
j_call: TRBJ2-1
cdr3_aa: CSARGWGLYNEQFF
cdr3_nt: TGCAGTGCTAGAGGGTGGGGGCTATACAATGAGCAGTTCTTC

d_call: .
clone_size: .
v_call: TRBV4-1
j_call: TRBJ1-6
cdr3_aa: CASSQETRGPLHF
cdr3_nt: TGCGCCAGCAGCCAAGAAACCAGGGGACCCCTCCACTTT

d_call: TRBD2
clone_size: .
v_call: TRBV12-3/TRBV12-4
j_call: TRBJ2-1
cdr3_aa: CASSPLAGGHSEQFF
cdr3_nt: TGTGCCAGCAGTCCTCTAGCGGGAGGGCACAGTGAGCAGTTCTTC

d_call: .
clone_size: .
v_call: TRBV30
j_call: TRBJ2-2
cdr3_aa: CAWIRDWNTGELFF
cdr3_nt: TGTGCCTGGATCCGGGACTGGAACACCGGGGAGCTGTTTTTT

d_call: .
clone_size: .
v_call: TRBV7-2
j_call: TRBJ2-5
cdr3_aa: CASSLFLEETQYF
cdr3_nt: TGTGCCAGCAGCTTGTTTTTAGAAGAGACCCAGTACTTC

d_call: .
clone_size: .
v_call: TRBV7-3
j_call: TRBJ2-2
cdr3_aa: CASSKVGTHNTGELFF
cdr3_nt: TGTGCCAGCTCTAAAGTCGGGACACATAACACCGGGGAGCTGTTTTTT

d_call: TRBD1
clone_size: .
v_call: TRBV6-5
j_call: TRBJ1-4
cdr3_aa: CASSPRTGVLEKLFF
cdr3_nt: TGTGCCAGCAGTCCCCGGACAGGGGTACTCGAAAAACTGTTTTTT

d_call: .
clone_size: .
v_call: TRBV21-1
j_call: TRBJ2-3
cdr3_aa: CARGGTTDTQYF
cdr3_nt: TGTGCCAGGGGGGGAACTACAGATACGCAGTATTTT

d_call: .
clone_size: .
v_call: TRBV2
j_call: TRBJ2-3
cdr3_aa: CASSELTSTDTQYF
cdr3_nt: TGTGCCAGCAGTGAATTGACTAGCACAGATACGCAGTATTTT

d_call: .
clone_size: .
v_call: TRBV6-6
j_call: TRBJ2-1
cdr3_aa: CASTNVQGTGLFNEQFF
cdr3_nt: TGTGCCAGCACCAACGTACAGGGTACGGGACTATTCAATGAGCAGTTCTTC

d_call: .
clone_size: .
v_call: TRBV5-1
j_call: TRBJ2-1
cdr3_aa: CAGSLVGAVSYNEQFF
cdr3_nt: TGCGCCGGCAGCTTGGTAGGCGCGGTCTCCTACAATGAGCAGTTCTTC

d_call: .
clone_size: few
v_call: TRBV10-2
j_call: TRBJ1-1
cdr3_aa: CASSEDRNTEAFF
cdr3_nt: TGTGCCAGCAGTGAGGACAGGAACACTGAAGCTTTCTTT

d_call: .
clone_size: few
v_call: TRBV29-1
j_call: TRBJ1-2
cdr3_aa: CSVATTRTSYGYTF
cdr3_nt: TGCAGCGTTGCCACCACCCGGACAAGCTATGGCTACACCTTC

d_call: TRBD2
clone_size: .
v_call: TRBV25-1
j_call: TRBJ2-1
cdr3_aa: CASSQSGVNEQFF
cdr3_nt: TGTGCCAGCAGCCAAAGCGGGGTCAATGAGCAGTTCTTC

d_call: .
clone_size: .
v_call: TRBV5-1
j_call: TRBJ2-7
cdr3_aa: CASSLESGSQQGAYF
cdr3_nt: TGCGCCAGCAGCTTGGAGTCAGGGTCTCAACAAGGGGCGTACTTC

d_call: .
clone_size: .
v_call: TRBV10-3
j_call: TRBJ2-1
cdr3_aa: CAISEVRVDYNEQFF
cdr3_nt: TGTGCCATCAGTGAGGTCAGGGTGGACTACAATGAGCAGTTCTTC

d_call: TRBD1
clone_size: .
v_call: TRBV7-6
j_call: TRBJ2-7
cdr3_aa: CASSQTGTGAREQYF
cdr3_nt: TGTGCCAGCAGCCAGACCGGGACAGGGGCGAGGGAGCAGTACTTC

d_call: .
clone_size: few
v_call: TRBV13
j_call: TRBJ1-4
cdr3_aa: CASSADGSNEKLFF
cdr3_nt: TGTGCCAGCAGTGCGGACGGCTCTAATGAAAAACTGTTTTTT

d_call: .
clone_size: .
v_call: TRBV4-1
j_call: TRBJ1-2
cdr3_aa: CASSPPLREWGGGYTF
cdr3_nt: TGCGCCAGTAGCCCTCCCCTCAGGGAGTGGGGCGGTGGCTACACCTTC

d_call: .
clone_size: .
v_call: TRBV10-3
j_call: TRBJ2-3
cdr3_aa: CAIGGETTDTQYF
cdr3_nt: TGTGCCATCGGCGGGGAGACCACAGATACGCAGTATTTT

d_call: .
clone_size: few
v_call: TRBV6-6
j_call: TRBJ1-2
cdr3_aa: CASSYSLGGANYGYTF
cdr3_nt: TGTGCCAGCAGTTACTCCTTAGGCGGAGCTAACTATGGCTACACCTTC

d_call: .
clone_size: .
v_call: TRBV12-3/TRBV12-4
j_call: TRBJ2-1
cdr3_aa: CASKRTVISNEQFF
cdr3_nt: TGTGCCAGCAAAAGAACAGTTATAAGCAATGAGCAGTTCTTC

d_call: .
clone_size: few
v_call: TRBV20-1
j_call: TRBJ1-2
cdr3_aa: CSARDDQGYGYTF
cdr3_nt: TGCAGTGCTAGAGATGACCAGGGGTATGGCTACACCTTC

d_call: .
clone_size: .
v_call: TRBV20-1
j_call: TRBJ2-7
cdr3_aa: CSARGARSYEQYF
cdr3_nt: TGCAGTGCTAGGGGGGCCAGAAGCTACGAGCAGTACTTC

d_call: .
clone_size: .
v_call: TRBV7-9
j_call: TRBJ1-1
cdr3_aa: CASSYSGGSEAFF
cdr3_nt: TGTGCCAGCAGCTATAGCGGGGGAAGTGAAGCTTTCTTT

d_call: TRBD2
clone_size: few
v_call: TRBV11-2
j_call: TRBJ2-3
cdr3_aa: CASSLSGRGTDTQYF
cdr3_nt: TGTGCCAGCAGCTTGTCCGGGAGGGGGACAGATACGCAGTATTTT

d_call: .
clone_size: .
v_call: TRBV7-8
j_call: TRBJ2-3
cdr3_aa: CASSRYIYTDTQYF
cdr3_nt: TGTGCCAGCAGCCGCTATATTTACACAGATACGCAGTATTTT

d_call: TRBD2
clone_size: .
v_call: TRBV20-1
j_call: TRBJ2-1
cdr3_aa: CSARASGGPWNEQFF
cdr3_nt: TGCAGTGCTAGAGCAAGCGGGGGGCCATGGAATGAGCAGTTCTTC